This TCR beta chain was profiled in a study of blood T cell repertoires in COVID-19. The table came from immunoSEQ multiplex PCR; TCRdb's copy has only in-frame clones and leaves some out. This sample has approximately 97,000 clones, with around 87% found just once. CDR1 and CDR2 (germline): SGDLS, YYNGEE. The length of the CDR3 is 15 residues. Trimming at V came to 4 bases and at J to 2 bases, leaving 2 bases not matched to a gene. The chain links TRBV9 to TRBJ2-3; 12 positions match TRBD2. This TCR derives from a man between 45 and 60 years old with active or convalescent COVID-19. Material: peripheral blood. As DNA, the CDR3 is TGTGCCAGCAGCACTAGCGGGGGGAACACAGATACGCAGTATTTT. Residues: CASSTSGGNTDTQYF.